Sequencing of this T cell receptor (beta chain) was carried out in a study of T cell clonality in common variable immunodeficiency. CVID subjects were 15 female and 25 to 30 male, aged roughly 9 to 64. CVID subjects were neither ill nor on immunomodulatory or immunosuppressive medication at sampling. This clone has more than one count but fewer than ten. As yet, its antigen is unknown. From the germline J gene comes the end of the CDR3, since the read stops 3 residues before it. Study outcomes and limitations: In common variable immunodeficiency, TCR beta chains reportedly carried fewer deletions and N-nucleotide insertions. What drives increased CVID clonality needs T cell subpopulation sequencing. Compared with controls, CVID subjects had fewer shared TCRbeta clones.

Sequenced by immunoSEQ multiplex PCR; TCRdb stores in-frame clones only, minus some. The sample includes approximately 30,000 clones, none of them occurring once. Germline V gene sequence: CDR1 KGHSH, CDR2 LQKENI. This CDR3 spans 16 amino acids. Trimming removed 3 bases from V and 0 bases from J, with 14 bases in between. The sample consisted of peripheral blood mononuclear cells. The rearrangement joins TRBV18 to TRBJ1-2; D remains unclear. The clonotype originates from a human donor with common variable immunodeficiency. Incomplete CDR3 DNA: TGTGCCAGCTCACCGGTCCCAGAATCTTCTAACTATGGC. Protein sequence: CASSPVPESSNYG. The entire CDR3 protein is CASSPVPESSNYGYTF. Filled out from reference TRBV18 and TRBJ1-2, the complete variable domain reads NAGVMQNPRHLVRRRGQEARLRCSPMKGHSHVYWYRQLPEEGLKFMVYLQKENIIDESGMPKERFSAEFPKEGPSILRIQQVVRGDSAAYFCASSPVPESSNYGYTFGSGTRLTVV.